This paragraph covers one T cell receptor (beta chain) sequence. Germline is not matched at one junction end, which may reflect a read error. The data were obtained in a study of blood T cell repertoires in COVID-19. CDR1 is WNHNN, CDR2 SYGVQD, per germline (reference sequence). This CDR3 contains 12 residues. Original processing notes: Cell counts per sample came from amplifying reference gene primers. Using immunoSEQ multiplex PCR, the repertoire was profiled, and TCRdb retains in-frame clones only, with some absent. V and J calls and clone size come straight from that table; D and trimming were deduced from the DNA. The sample has roughly 30,000 clones; roughly 83% are singletons.

The chain recombines TRBV10-1 with TRBJ1-2; D is undetermined. The source is a man at least 80 years old with active COVID-19. The material sequenced was peripheral blood. CDR3 sequence reads: CASSESSGNRFF. CDR3 bases: TGCGCCAGCAGTGAGTCCAGCGGAAACCGTTTCTTC.